This T cell receptor (beta chain) was observed in a study of metastatic and nonmetastatic thyroid tumors. Study in general: Where malignant and benign thyroid patients were concerned, repertoires were compared across blood and tumor or nodule tissue.

Trimming removed 3 bases from V and 5 bases from J; junction bases left unmatched: 11. The CDR3 has 17 residues. Germline CDR1 reads SGDLS; CDR2 reads YYNGEE. All patients were untreated before thyroid surgery. This clone was detected ten times or more. With MiXCR, TCRdb called clones anew from the PCR reads. The table lists roughly 10,000 clones, around 20% of them singletons. The chain has TRBV9 and TRBJ2-1; 10 nucleotides agree with TRBD2. The sequence derives from a female donor with papillary thyroid cancer or a benign thyroid nodule (not recorded which). Some clones in this sample may be carry-over from other donors' samples. What was sequenced was adjacent normal tissue. The CDR3 loop is CASSGPSGSMGHNEQFF. The CDR3, as DNA: TGTGCCAGCAGCGGCCCTAGCGGGAGTATGGGCCACAATGAGCAGTTCTTC.